Given below is one T cell receptor beta chain in context. This clone was recorded only once. No cognate antigen has been identified for it. No qualities accompany the bases; no much larger clone lies one base away. In total, 630 or so healthy bone marrow donors made up the cohort. All cohort members were sampled while nominally healthy, although unrecorded immune exposures were likely present. The donor was CMV seronegative and was included in the group of 352 seronegative cohort members. Each donor provided a peripheral blood sample, and peripheral blood mononuclear cells were used for TCR beta sequencing. The Qiagen DNeasy Blood Extraction Kit was used to extract genomic DNA from the blood cell samples. From cysteine to phenylalanine, the CDR3 is 19 amino acids long. Of all the DNA, just the CDR3 is kept, 57 bases in frame from base 1. Trimming leaves V shorter by 2 bases and J shorter by 2 bases, with the junction holding 15 bases beyond the gene matches. The germline V gene provides CDR1 MDHEN and CDR2 SYDVKM.

This sample is part of a study of cytomegalovirus exposure and HLA in healthy donors (dated by TCRdb to the late 2010s). Turning to the overall study: In an earlier analysis of 550 to 750 of the donors, 276 Gb of sequence data and 100 million or so unique TCR beta sequences from about 179 million T cells were reported. The study used immunosequencing to profile the T cell repertoires of several hundred subjects and linked those repertoires to cytomegalovirus serostatus. In the later analysis, no new phenotypic data were used to find candidate immune exposures; instead, reliance was placed on TCR beta sequences and their occurrence across donors. The number of typed donors differed by locus: 629-630 for A, B, C, DRB1 and DQB1; about 520 for DQA1; 600 to 610 for DPA1; and 400 to 480 for DPB1. A handful of DR-DQ haplotypes were treated as single units for association and clustering because of strong linkage in the cohort. In addition to the first cohort of hundreds of subjects, a separate validation cohort of 130 or so different subjects was used. An early release covering roughly 600 HLA-typed donors comprised 250 to 350 gigabases of sequencing data and around 85 million unique TCR sequences. Donor age, sex, ethnicity and CMV serostatus were compiled alongside the repertoire data. The study aimed to test whether signatures of past pathogen exposure could be identified by cataloging public T cell receptors. Among 398 genotyped donors of the cohort, an average of approximately 240,000 unique TCR beta nucleotide sequences were sequenced per donor, roughly 20% of them non-productive. In an earlier analysis of about 590 of the donors, high-throughput TCR beta sequencing was used to judge whether each TCR beta V gene segment behaved as functional or pseudogenic. Of the 300 to 500 genotyped donors, 75% to 85% were placed in the genetic ancestry cluster associated with self-reported Caucasian donors. To predict cytomegalovirus infection status, the study brought together high-throughput TCR immunosequencing, statistical association of individual TCRs with disease status, and machine learning. Every repertoire in the discovery cohort had been generated on one and the same sequencing platform. To study patterns of TCR occurrence, a later analysis re-analyzed previously published TCR beta repertoires from 700 or so donors and added high-resolution HLA genotyping. HLA typing covered class I and class II loci at four-digit resolution. A later genetic analysis used genome-wide SNP genotypes for about 65% of the roughly 670 donors, treating that subset as a discovery cohort. On the study overall, not on this receptor specifically: A further reported finding was that TCR beta sequences accurately predicted the HLA-A and HLA-B alleles for most subjects in the first cohort. According to a later analysis, TCR association rates differed among HLA loci, with DRB1 alleles showing the most associated TCRs and HLA-C alleles showing the fewest. When HLA alleles, especially DR and DQ, strongly co-occurred, attributing TCR associations to individual alleles was difficult. Roughly uniform sequencing depth across donors was assumed in presence/absence analyses, although this assumption may not hold. Fewer than 20 rarely observed V segments, including chromosome 9 orphons, were excluded from the earlier analysis of several hundred of the donors because counts were too low. Broadly in line with IMGT annotations, most TCR beta V segments showed up in productive rearrangements about 87% or about 30% of the time in an earlier analysis of 587 of the donors. Correlated functional status among segregating V segments might reflect linkage disequilibrium, but an unknown experimental factor could not be ruled out. Because HLA typing was unavailable for some donors at each locus, only the typed subset was used in association tests. Across donors, most TCR sequences were observed very rarely, whereas some public TCRs were present in many individuals. A later genetic analysis reported fewer N-insertions in productive TCRs among donors in an Asian-associated ancestry cluster than the roughly 690-donor mean. An association between a missense DCLRE1C variant and V-gene and J-gene trimming of TCR beta chains was found in a later genetic analysis and replicated in an independent cohort. Several of the top co-occurrence clusters appeared to be linked to parvovirus B19, influenza, CMV and Epstein-Barr virus, according to a later analysis. Some IMGT-functional V segments, including TRBV6-2 and TRBV6-3, could not be distinguished by the 87-base-pair reads and were therefore excluded. In vitro tests confirmed that a few of the cytomegalovirus-associated TCR beta chains recognize cytomegalovirus antigens. It was suggested by the authors that the approach could potentially be generalized to other disease states and immunological phenotypes. The study listed 150 to 200 TCR beta chains as associated with cytomegalovirus. A group of highly shared sequence variants was considered likely to be a technical artifact of the sequencing pipeline. CMV serostatus was the only immune exposure information available for the cohort. At a false discovery rate of 0.05, a later analysis linked 16,000 or so TCR beta sequences to specific HLA alleles. A later analysis found that HLA-associated TCR beta chains were more clonally expanded and had lower generation probabilities than equally common non-associated chains. A later analysis found that most CMV-associated TCR beta chains appeared HLA-restricted, with HLA associations seemingly driven largely by CMV exposure. In this cohort, only TCR beta chains were sequenced, and detectable features were limited by the absence of alpha or paired-chain data. Cytomegalovirus status was reported to be diagnosed by the classifier with high specificity and sensitivity in both the original and validation cohorts.

The library was obtained by the immunoSEQ multiplex PCR assay. For the multiplex PCR, a mixture combining 60 forward primers for TCR Vbeta segments and 13 reverse primers for TCR Jbeta segments was used. The CDR3 region of rearranged TCR beta genes was amplified from genomic DNA by a multiplex PCR assay. The Illumina HiSeq System was used to sequence the amplified TCR beta libraries as 87-base-pair reads. The source study handled its data this way. Across the roughly 670 repertoires, a later analysis counted some 81 million unique TCR beta chains, around 11 million of which were shared by at least two donors. To remove PCR and sequencing errors, raw reads were error-corrected and collapsed into unique sequences using a nearest-neighbor algorithm that merged closely related sequences. CDR3 sequences were aligned to IMGT reference sequences to assign V, D and J gene segments. For a sequence to be retained, a match of at least six nucleotides was required to both a V gene segment and a J gene segment. A rearrangement counted as productive if the CDR3 had no stop codons and remained in frame with V and J, and every other rearrangement counted as non-productive. Following IMGT convention, CDR3 was defined as the stretch from the second conserved V-encoded cysteine to the conserved J-encoded phenylalanine. The earlier analysis of a few hundred of the donors excluded sequences that lacked an unambiguous match to a single V gene segment. An earlier analysis of 587 of the donors classified V segments as functional when productive rearrangements were above 56.7% and as segregating when the standard deviation between donors was above 5%. To diagnose cytomegalovirus status from the catalog of TCR beta chain sequences, a statistical classification framework was built. In a later analysis, TCR nucleotide sequences were compared against IMGT/GENE-DB human TR gene sequences so that V and J genes could be assigned. The TCRdist pipeline was used in a later analysis to assign CDR3 sequences and most-parsimonious VDJ recombination scenarios. In a later analysis, each TCR beta chain was defined by its CDR3 amino acid sequence together with its V-gene family, and reads without a unique V-gene family were excluded. A later analysis removed 592 highly shared, low-generation-probability nucleotide sequences to deal with suspected cross-contamination and a sequencing artifact. A later analysis calculated a clonal expansion index for each public chain from normalized within-repertoire ranks of inferred template counts. In a later analysis, generation probabilities were computed using a VDJ recombination model fitted to out-of-frame rearrangements, and the results were checked against IGoR. In a later analysis, TCR-TCR, TCR-HLA and TCR-CMV co-occurrence was scored with hypergeometric tests, and a repertoire-size bias correction was applied to TCR pairs. False discovery rates were estimated in a later analysis by permuting HLA or CMV assignments 20 times. A later analysis grouped co-occurring TCRs with DBSCAN, adding TCRdist sequence similarity when clustering within HLA-allele-positive subsets. For co-occurrence clustering, repertoires with fewer than 30,000 or more than 120,000 public chains were excluded, along with a handful of repertoires with anomalous nucleotide sharing. TCRdb obtained this table from immuneACCESS and retained in-frame rearrangements with V and J assigned. These tables miss some clones; where compared with another copy, unresolved V genes account for less than half of the shortfall, and the remainder is unexplained. V and J calls and clone size are those listed in that table; D and trimming were worked out from the DNA. The sample records tens of thousands of clones, around 78% of which are singletons. The biggest ten clones account for 0.57% of the sample.

Sequenced material: PBMCs. Rearrangement joined TRBV28 to TRBJ1-5, with 7 bases aligning to TRBD1. This TCR was recovered from a man in his thirties or forties in good health and CMV-seronegative. This receptor has the CDR3 CASSLNKLTGQLGNQPQHF. The base sequence is TGTGCCAGCAGTTTAAACAAACTGACAGGGCAACTGGGCAATCAGCCCCAGCATTTT.